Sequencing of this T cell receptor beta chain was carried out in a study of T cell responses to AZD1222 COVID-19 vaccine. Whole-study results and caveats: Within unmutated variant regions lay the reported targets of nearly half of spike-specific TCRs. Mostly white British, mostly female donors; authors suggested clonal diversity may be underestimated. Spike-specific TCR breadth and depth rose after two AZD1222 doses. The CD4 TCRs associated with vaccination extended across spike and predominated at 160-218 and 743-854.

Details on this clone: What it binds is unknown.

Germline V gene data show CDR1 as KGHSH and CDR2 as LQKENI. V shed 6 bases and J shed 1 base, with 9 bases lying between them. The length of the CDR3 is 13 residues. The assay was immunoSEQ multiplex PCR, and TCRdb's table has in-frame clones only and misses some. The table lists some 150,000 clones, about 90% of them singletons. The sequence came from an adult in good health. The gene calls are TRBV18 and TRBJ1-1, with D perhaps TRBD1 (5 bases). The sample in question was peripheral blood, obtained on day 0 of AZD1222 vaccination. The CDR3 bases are TGTGCCAGCTCCCGGGGCCGGAACACTGAAGCTTTCTTT. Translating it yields CASSRGRNTEAFF.